This TCR beta chain originates from a study of shared clonotypes between healthy human individuals. Sequenced by immunoSEQ multiplex PCR; TCRdb stores in-frame clones only, minus some. The data show hundreds of thousands of clones, 90% to 95% seen once. As concerns this clone: The antigen is undetermined.

The germline V gene has CDR1 SEHNR and CDR2 FQNEAQ (reference sequence). This CDR3 region has 16 residues. V lost 1 base to trimming and J lost 2 bases; unmatched junction nucleotides: 5. General observations from the study: Relative to their counterparts shared across all four donors, non-shared clonotypes exhibited diminished generation probabilities. Rarefaction analysis demonstrated incomplete sorted-subset sequencing notwithstanding large depth. Among the subsets, naive ones generally showed larger estimated richness than memory ones.

CD8 cells regarded as naive lacked CD45RO, were positively chosen for CCR7, and omitted terminally differentiated effector memory CD45RA+ cells. The clonotype comes from a man aged 25 to 40 in good health. J is TRBJ2-1 and V is TRBV7-9; 7 bases are a match to TRBD1. Input material: naive CD8+ T cells sorted from blood. DNA for the CDR3: TGTGCCAGCAGCTTAGACCAGGGGGTCCCCTACAATGAGCAGTTCTTC. Translation gives CASSLDQGVPYNEQFF.